Below, one T cell receptor beta chain is given with its context. The antigen is unknown. This entry comes from a study of OX40 agonist ivuxolimab in advanced cancers. Whole-study findings and limits: In CD8+ T cells, expanded clones were on average more numerous than in CD4+. Antigen specificity remained undetermined for the expanded peripheral T cells.

The protocol was immunoSEQ multiplex PCR, while the TCRdb copy is restricted to in-frame clones and leaves out a portion. The sample holds tens of thousands of clones, over 75% seen once. Patients were excluded for autoimmune disease history or systemic immunosuppression. The CDR3 runs 13 residues. V was pared by 3 bases and J by 0 bases, with 5 bases between. CDR1 is KGHSH, CDR2 LQKENI, per germline. Sequencing used CD4+ or CD8+ T cells sorted from blood, obtained in a trial of the OX40 agonist ivuxolimab. The chain carries TRBV18 and TRBJ1-2; D not certain. The origin of this receptor is an adult with an advanced solid tumor such as melanoma, head and neck, liver or kidney cancer. The CDR3, as DNA: TGTGCCAGCTCACCTCAGACTAACTATGGCTACACCTTC. It specifies CASSPQTNYGYTF. The full variable domain, completed using reference TRBV18 and TRBJ1-2, is NAGVMQNPRHLVRRRGQEARLRCSPMKGHSHVYWYRQLPEEGLKFMVYLQKENIIDESGMPKERFSAEFPKEGPSILRIQQVVRGDSAAYFCASSPQTNYGYTFGSGTRLTVV.